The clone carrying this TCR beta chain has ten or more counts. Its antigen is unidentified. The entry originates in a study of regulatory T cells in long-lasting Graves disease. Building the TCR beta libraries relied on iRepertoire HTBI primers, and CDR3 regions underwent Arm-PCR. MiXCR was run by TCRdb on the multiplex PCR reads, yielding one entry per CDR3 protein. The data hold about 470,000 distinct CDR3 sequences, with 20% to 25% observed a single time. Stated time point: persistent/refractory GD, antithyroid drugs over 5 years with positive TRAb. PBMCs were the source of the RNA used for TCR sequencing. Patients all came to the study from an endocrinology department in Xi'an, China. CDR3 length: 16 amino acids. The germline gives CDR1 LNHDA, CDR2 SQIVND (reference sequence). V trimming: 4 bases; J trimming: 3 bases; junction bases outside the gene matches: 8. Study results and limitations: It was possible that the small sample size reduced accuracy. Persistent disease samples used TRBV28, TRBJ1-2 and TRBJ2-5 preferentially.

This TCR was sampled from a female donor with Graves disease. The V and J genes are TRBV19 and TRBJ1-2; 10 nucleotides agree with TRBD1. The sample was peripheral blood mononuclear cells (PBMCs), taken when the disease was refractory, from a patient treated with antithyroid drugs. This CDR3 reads CASSTEDRGRHYGYTF. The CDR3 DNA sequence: TGTGCCAGTAGTACAGAAGACAGGGGGCGCCACTATGGCTACACCTTC.